The next 4 T cell receptor beta chains were all read from a single sample in a study of T cells in Graves' hyperthyroidism and ophthalmopathy. The source material, RNA transcripts, was used to amplify TCR beta CDR3 regions. Primed by the HTBI set, a first-round RT-PCR was run on the TCR CDR3. In TCRdb, the multiplex PCR reads were re-called with MiXCR into one record per CDR3 protein. The table has about 590,000 distinct CDR3 sequences, 12% to 15% seen once; the top ten hold less than 9%. The specimen sequenced was blood. These receptors all come from a woman aged 18-29 years with Graves' ophthalmopathy.

This clonotype was seen a handful of times. This chain connects TRBV4-1 to TRBJ1-2; unclear D gene. CDR1 is MGHRA and CDR2 is YSYEKL in the germline V gene. CDR3 size: 13 residues. V gave up 0 bases and J gave up 4 bases, with 6 bases separating them. The CDR3 region has the DNA TGCGCCAGCAGCCAAGACGATGGCTATGGCTACACCTTC. Residues: CASSQDDGYGYTF.

This clonotype has a count of ten or more. This chain's CDR3 is CASTIGGSVSSEQYF. The CDR3 DNA reads TGTGCCAGCACCATCGGCGGCTCAGTCTCCAGCGAGCAGTACTTC. The chain combines TRBV28 with TRBJ2-7, with D unclear. The CDR3 is 15 amino acids. CDR1 MDHEN and CDR2 SYDVKM come from the germline V gene. V gave up 7 bases and J gave up 6 bases, with 22 bases separating them.

This clonotype appeared a few times. The chain links TRBV6-1 to TRBJ2-6; TRBD1 agrees at 12 bases. This CDR3 has 17 residues. The germline gives CDR1 MNHNS, CDR2 SASEGT. V shed 7 bases, J shed 1 base, and the junction held 5 bases outside the gene matches. The CDR3 is CASTRDRGRSGANVLTF. CDR3 in DNA: TGTGCCAGCACCCGGGACAGGGGGCGATCTGGGGCCAACGTCCTGACTTTC.

This clonotype was recorded at least ten times. The chain joins TRBV20-1 to TRBJ2-7, with TRBD2 matching 7 bases. After removal of 4 bases from V and 4 bases from J, the junction contained 7 bases not matched to a gene. The CDR3 spans 13 residues. The germline V gene has CDR1 DFQATT and CDR2 SNEGSKA (reference sequence). This chain's CDR3 is CSAIQRGLYEQYF. In DNA, the CDR3 is TGCAGTGCTATCCAGCGGGGTCTGTACGAGCAGTACTTC.